What follows are 25 T cell receptor beta chains derived from one specimen sequenced in a study of blood T cells in healthy people across ages. PCR was performed a second time for about 7 to 11 cycles using a sample-barcoded 5' primer and a J-beta primer mix. Each CDR3 protein is one row after TCRdb ran MiXCR on the 5' RACE reads. In the table there are hundreds of thousands of distinct CDR3 sequences, under 30% of which are singletons. The sample was blood. These receptors were taken from an elderly woman in good health.

The table lists this clonotype with many counts. This sequence joins TRBV9 and TRBJ2-3, with TRBD2 matching 8 bases. The CDR3 is 16 amino acids. V shed 0 bases and J 3 bases; nucleotides not matched to a gene: 6. CDR1 is SGDLS and CDR2 is YYNGEE in the germline V gene. CDR3 DNA sequence: TGTGCCAGCAGCGTAGGTAATAGCGGGAATACAGATACGCAGTATTTT. Translation gives CASSVGNSGNTDTQYF.

The J gene is TRBJ1-1, the V gene TRBV5-1, with a tentative D call TRBD1 (6 bases). The V and J ends lost 6 bases and 5 bases respectively, with 8 bases between them. CDR3 size: 11 residues. In germline, CDR1 is SGHRS, CDR2 YFSETQ. The CDR3 DNA sequence: TGCGCCAGCAATCAGGGGACTGAAGCTTTCTTT. Protein: CASNQGTEAFF.

The chain is built from TRBV18 and TRBJ2-1; 9 positions match TRBD1. V was pared by 0 bases and J by 12 bases, with 12 bases of the junction left unmatched. There are 16 residues in the CDR3. Germline loops: CDR1 KGHSH, CDR2 LQKENI. The CDR3 here is CASSPPQGQGFQRQFF. Here the CDR3 DNA reads TGTGCCAGCTCACCACCACAGGGACAGGGATTTCAGCGGCAGTTCTTC.

This chain connects TRBV20-1 to TRBJ2-2; TRBD2 matches 8 bases. In germline, CDR1 is DFQATT, CDR2 SNEGSKA (reference sequence). There are 13 residues in the CDR3. Losses at the gene ends were 3 bases for V and 6 bases for J; bases not matched to a gene: 3. This chain's CDR3 is CSASGGAAGELFF. The CDR3 DNA is TGCAGTGCTAGCGGGGGGGCGGCCGGGGAGCTGTTTTTT.

The chain recombines TRBV20-1 with TRBJ1-6, with a tentative D call TRBD1 (5 bases). The V end lost 6 bases, the J end lost 0 bases, and 18 bases lay between the germline ends. Germline CDR1 reads DFQATT; CDR2 reads SNEGSKA (reference sequence). The CDR3 contains 17 residues. This chain's CDR3 is CSAPRGSLSSYNSPLHF. The CDR3 DNA follows: TGCAGTGCCCCAAGGGGCAGCCTAAGCTCCTATAATTCACCCCTCCACTTT.

On this clonotype: Because the CDR3 is missing its conserved closing phenylalanine or tryptophan, this is likely a read error. The V gene is TRBV5-6, the J gene TRBJ1-4; TRBD1 matches 8 bases. The germline gives CDR1 SGHDT, CDR2 YYEEEE. Trimming at V came to 2 bases and at J to 10 bases, leaving 10 bases not matched to a gene. CDR3 length: 15 amino acids. The CDR3 here is CASSFTGTGTGKLFC. CDR3 nucleotide sequence: TGTGCCAGCAGCTTCACCGGGACAGGTACTGGAAAACTGTTTTGT.

With respect to this clonotype: A clone one base away is much larger, so this may be a read error. The chain couples TRBV7-9 to TRBJ2-7; the match to TRBD1 covers 9 bases. With V trimmed by 3 bases and J by 5 bases, 17 bases remained unmatched. There are 18 residues in the CDR3. Germline CDR1 SEHNR, CDR2 FQNEAQ (reference sequence). The CDR3 nucleotides read TGTGCCAGCAGCTTTATAGGGGGCCGGGACAGGGACTGTGACGAGCAGTACTTC. Residues: CASSFIGGRDRDCDEQYF.

This chain joins TRBV5-6 and TRBJ2-5; TRBD1 might be the D (5 bases). The V end lost 3 bases, the J end lost 5 bases, and 11 bases lay between the germline ends. The germline CDR1 and CDR2 sequences are SGHDT and YYEEEE. CDR3 length: 13 amino acids. Here the CDR3 DNA reads TGTGCCAGCAGCTCGAAGGGGCGGGAGACCCAGTACTTC. This translates into CASSSKGRETQYF.

This clonotype was seen a few times. The chain couples TRBV5-1 to TRBJ1-4; maybe TRBD1 (5 bases). The CDR3 consists of 13 residues. Trimming removed 5 bases from V and 2 bases from J, with 7 bases in between. In germline, CDR1 is SGHRS, CDR2 YFSETQ. Here the CDR3 reads CASRDITNEKLFF. The CDR3 DNA sequence: TGCGCCAGCAGGGACATCACTAATGAAAAACTGTTTTTT.

The sample holds many counts of this clonotype. This chain links TRBV20-1 with TRBJ2-4, with TRBD2 as a possible D gene (5 bases). Germline V gives CDR1 DFQATT, CDR2 SNEGSKA (reference sequence). V was trimmed by 3 bases and J by 8 bases, leaving 11 bases between them. The length of the CDR3 is 12 residues. The CDR3 DNA reads TGCAGTGCTAGTCTGAATAGCGACATTCAGTACTTC. Residues: CSASLNSDIQYF.

In this sample, this clonotype turned up many times. V usage is TRBV6-5 and J usage is TRBJ1-4; D uncertain. This CDR3 comprises 15 residues. Germline V gene data show CDR1 as MNHEY and CDR2 as SVGAGI. V was shortened by 8 bases and J by 7 bases, with 20 bases between the two germline ends. DNA for the CDR3: TGTGCCAGCTCCTACGCCGGCACTGGTCGTGAAAAACTGTTTTTT. Amino acids: CASSYAGTGREKLFF.

The V call is TRBV7-2, the J call TRBJ2-5, with 7 positions matching TRBD1. TRBJ2-7 matches the DNA end more closely, so the J call is doubtful. The germline V gene has CDR1 SGHTA and CDR2 FQGNSA. There are 15 residues in the CDR3. The CDR3 DNA reads as TGTGCCAGCAGCTTATTAGGGGGCGCCTACTACGAGCAGTACTTC. Its protein is CASSLLGGAYYEQYF.

On this clonotype itself: Since a much larger clone is just one base distant, this may be a read error. This rearrangement joins TRBV6-1 to TRBJ2-3; no reliable D call. CDR1 MNHNS and CDR2 SASEGT come from the germline V gene. The CDR3 contains 15 residues. The CDR3 sequence is CAGSEYPIDTDTQYF. Written as DNA, the CDR3 is TGTGCCGGCAGTGAATATCCCATAGACACAGATACGCAGTATTTT.

The sample holds many counts of this clonotype. V is TRBV20-1 and J is TRBJ1-4; 7 bases line up with TRBD1. J lost 0 bases, V lost 5 bases, and 0 bases had no gene match. There are 13 residues in the CDR3. Germline assignment: CDR1 DFQATT and CDR2 SNEGSKA (reference sequence). The CDR3 DNA reads TGCAGTGCTGACAGGGCAACTAATGAAAAACTGTTTTTT. It specifies CSADRATNEKLFF.

Points on this clonotype: The germline gene is not matched at one end of the junction; a read error may be the cause. This chain connects TRBV9 to TRBJ2-4; D possibly corresponds to TRBD2 (6 bases). TRBJ2-7 explains the end of the DNA better; the J call may be wrong. The CDR3 totals 14 residues. Germline V gene lookup returns CDR1 SGDLS and CDR2 YYNGEE. CDR3 residues: CASSVGDFPYEQYF. The CDR3 DNA reads as TGTGCTAGCAGCGTCGGGGACTTCCCCTACGAGCAGTACTTC.

V gene TRBV11-2 combines with J gene TRBJ1-2, with a weak D call TRBD1 (5 bases). The CDR3 runs 15 residues. Germline V CDR1 and CDR2: SGHAT, FQNNGV. V dropped 1 base and J dropped 4 bases, with 13 bases sitting between them. The CDR3 protein is CASSLAGPPLYGYTF. The CDR3, as DNA: TGTGCCAGCAGCTTAGCAGGGCCTCCCCTCTATGGCTACACCTTC.

This clonotype has ten or more counts. This rearrangement joins TRBV24-1 to TRBJ1-6; D unclear. The V gene's germline CDR1 is KGHDR and CDR2 SFDVKD. V gave up 3 bases and J gave up 9 bases, with 5 bases separating them. This CDR3 spans 12 amino acids. In nucleotides, the CDR3 is TGTGCCACCAGTGATACGGGTTCACCCCTCCACTTT. Protein sequence: CATSDTGSPLHF.

This clonotype was detected only a few times. A clone one base away is much larger, so this may be a read error. This chain joins TRBV7-9 and TRBJ2-3; 10 nucleotides agree with TRBD1. The CDR3 is 15 amino acids. CDR1 is SEHNR and CDR2 is FQNEAQ in the germline V gene (reference sequence). CDR3 in amino acids: CASGSGTGATDTRYF. CDR3 nucleotide sequence: TGTGCCAGCGGATCAGGGACAGGGGCCACAGATACGCGGTATTTT.

This clonotype showed up many times. This rearrangement joins TRBV5-6 to TRBJ2-5; D not certain. The CDR3 loop spans 13 amino acids. Between the trimmed V and J ends, which lost 1 base and 3 bases, there was a span of 7 bases. Germline lookup yields CDR1 SGHDT and CDR2 YYEEEE. The CDR3 sequence is CASSLLQEETQYF. For the CDR3, the DNA is TGTGCCAGCAGCTTGCTCCAGGAAGAGACCCAGTACTTC.

Only a few counts were recorded for this clonotype. This sequence may be a read error, since a much larger clone differs from it by one base. The V gene is TRBV20-1, the J gene TRBJ2-1, with no clear D. The germline V and J ends were trimmed by 7 bases and 3 bases, with 13 bases remaining between them. The V gene's germline CDR1 is DFQATT and CDR2 SNEGSKA (reference sequence). The CDR3 loop spans 13 amino acids. The CDR3 nucleotides read TGCAGTGTCACCGGCGGAGTCTACAATGAGCAGTTCTTC. Its translation: CSVTGGVYNEQFF.

This chain links TRBV20-1 with TRBJ1-1; 7 bases are a match to TRBD1. Germline CDR1 DFQATT, CDR2 SNEGSKA (reference sequence). J lost 7 bases, V lost 6 bases, and 14 bases had no gene match. CDR3 size: 14 residues. As DNA, the CDR3 is TGCAGTGCACCCTGGAGTCGGGGACAGCGTGAAGCTTTCTTT. The encoded protein is CSAPWSRGQREAFF.

This clonotype was seen at least ten times. This chain joins TRBV5-1 and TRBJ2-1; D is possibly TRBD1 (5 bases). The ends were cut back, 6 bases at V and 7 bases at J, with 23 bases in the middle. CDR1 and CDR2 from the germline V gene are SGHRS and YFSETQ. CDR3 length equals 16 residues. The CDR3 loop reads CASTQGAGGSWNEQFF. CDR3 DNA sequence: TGCGCCAGCACCCAGGGTGCTGGCGGTTCCTGGAATGAGCAGTTCTTC.

The V and J genes are TRBV11-2 and TRBJ2-4, with unresolved D. The better agreement between TRBJ2-7 and the DNA end casts doubt on the J call. The germline V gene has CDR1 SGHAT and CDR2 FQNNGV. The CDR3 totals 15 residues. The CDR3 loop is CASSQLRQRAYEQYF. DNA for the CDR3: TGTGCCAGCAGCCAACTCCGACAACGGGCCTACGAGCAGTACTTC.

The CDR3 loop is CASSLERKEAFF. Written as DNA, the CDR3 is TGTGCCAGCAGCTTGGAGAGAAAAGAAGCTTTCTTT. The chain links TRBV5-6 to TRBJ1-1, with unresolved D. Germline CDR1 is SGHDT and CDR2 is YYEEEE. The CDR3 is 12 residues long. The germline V and J ends were trimmed by 0 bases and 8 bases, with 8 bases remaining between them.

This clonotype was recorded many times. CDR3 residues: CATSSRTGWNQPQHF. The CDR3 DNA reads as TGTGCCACCAGTTCTCGGACAGGGTGGAATCAGCCCCAGCATTTT. This chain uses TRBV24-1 with TRBJ1-5; 8 bases fit TRBD1. This CDR3 spans 15 amino acids. CDR1 KGHDR and CDR2 SFDVKD come from the germline V gene. Trimming at V came to 6 bases and at J to 4 bases, leaving 7 bases not matched to a gene.